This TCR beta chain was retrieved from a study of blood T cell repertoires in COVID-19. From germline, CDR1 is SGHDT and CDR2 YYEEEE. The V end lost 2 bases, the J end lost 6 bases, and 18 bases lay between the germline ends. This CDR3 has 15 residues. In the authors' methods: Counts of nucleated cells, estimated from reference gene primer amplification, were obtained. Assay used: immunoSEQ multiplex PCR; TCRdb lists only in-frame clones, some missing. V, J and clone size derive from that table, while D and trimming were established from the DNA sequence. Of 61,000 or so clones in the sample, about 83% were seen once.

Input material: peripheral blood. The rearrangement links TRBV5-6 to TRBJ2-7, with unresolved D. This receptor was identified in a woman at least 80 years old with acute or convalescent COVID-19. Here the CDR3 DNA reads TGTGCCAGCAGCTTACAAGGTGGGCTAACAATCGAGCAGTACTTC. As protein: CASSLQGGLTIEQYF.